The 2 T cell receptor beta chains in this list originate from one sample, sequenced in a study of graft-versus-host responses after intestinal transplantation. Grafts had their tissue processed, releasing intraepithelial and lamina propria lymphocytes. TCRdb's table, derived via immunoSEQ multiplex PCR, lists solely in-frame clones and lacks some. Among about 8,400 clones listed, around 67% were seen once. Material: ileum tissue, obtained around 530 days after intestinal transplant. The receptors derive from a human patient who received an intestinal transplant, so some T cells may come from the graft donor.

This clone has a single count. J is TRBJ1-6 and V is TRBV11-2; possible D gene TRBD1, 5 bases. Germline values: CDR1 SGHAT, CDR2 FQNNGV. The CDR3 spans 14 residues. The ends were cut back, 5 bases at V and 9 bases at J, with 14 bases in the middle. In DNA, the CDR3 is TGTGCCAGCAGCCTTCTCAGGGAAAGTTCACCCCTCCACTTT. It translates to CASSLLRESSPLHF.

The CDR3: CASSFSGSWEYEQYF. The CDR3 bases are TGTGCCAGCAGTTTTAGCGGGAGTTGGGAATACGAGCAGTACTTC. J is TRBJ2-7 and V is TRBV7-3; TRBD2 aligns across 9 bases. The J segment lost 4 bases and the V segment lost 6 bases, leaving 10 bases of the junction unmatched. The CDR3 is made up of 15 amino acids. CDR1 is SGHTA, CDR2 FQGTGA, per germline.